This T cell receptor (beta chain) was recovered during a study of cytomegalovirus exposure and HLA in healthy donors. Trimming removed 2 bases from V and 4 bases from J; junction bases left unmatched: 2. CDR1 MDHEN and CDR2 SYDVKM come from the germline V gene. The CDR3 sequence is 14 residues long. Study-wide results and limits: Reports state that TCR beta sequences accurately predicted most subjects' HLA-A and HLA-B alleles. Presence/absence analyses rested on an assumption that sequencing depth was roughly uniform across donors. Looking again later, the authors saw that most CMV-associated TCR beta chains seemed HLA-restricted.

Concerning this clone: Its antigen is unidentified.

In the PCR, 60 Vbeta and 13 Jbeta primers were used. TCRdb's copy holds only in-frame clones and misses some; the assay was immunoSEQ multiplex PCR. The sample yields about 160,000 clones, of which the top ten take up about 2%. The origin of this receptor is a man aged 25 to 40 in good health and CMV-seronegative. The source material was PBMCs. The chain combines TRBV28 with TRBJ2-3; 8 bases map to TRBD1. This CDR3 is CASSLGDRPDTQYF. The CDR3 DNA reads as TGTGCCAGCAGTTTAGGGGACAGGCCAGATACGCAGTATTTT.